The present entry profiles one T cell receptor (beta chain) with its context. As yet, its antigen is unknown. This sample stems from a study of cytomegalovirus exposure and HLA in healthy donors. Study-level results: A few of the chains that were CMV-associated were confirmed in vitro to be specific for CMV antigens. In a later analysis, common viral pathogens appeared linked to several of the most significant clusters. Other equally common chains were less clonally expanded than HLA-associated TCR beta chains, a later analysis showed. Indistinguishability led to the exclusion of some V segments, TRBV6-2 and TRBV6-3 included.

PCR was performed using 60 Vbeta and 13 Jbeta primers. Profiling relied on immunoSEQ multiplex PCR, and the TCRdb table lists in-frame clones only, not all of them. The sample contains about 150,000 clones, 84% of which appear only once. Germline CDR1 ENHRY, CDR2 SYGVKD. The CDR3 length is 15 residues. Unmatched junction bases numbered 4, after V lost 0 bases and J lost 4 bases. The chain recombines TRBV10-3 with TRBJ1-1; 8 nucleotides align to TRBD1. Input material: PBMCs. The sequence derives from a boy aged 2 to 9 in good health and CMV-seronegative. The CDR3 here is CAISESRTGPTEAFF. The DNA for the CDR3 is TGTGCCATCAGTGAGTCACGGACAGGGCCCACTGAAGCTTTCTTT.